The T cell receptor beta chain under discussion was sequenced for a study of blood T cells in healthy people across ages. Donors ranged from about 6 to 95 years old and were healthy Caucasians in Russia. The CDR3 is 14 amino acids. The germline V gene has CDR1 LGHDT and CDR2 YNNKEL (reference sequence). V was pared by 1 base and J by 3 bases, with 8 bases between. A few counts support this clonotype. What it binds is not known. For the second PCR, which ran for about 7 to 11 cycles, a sample-barcoded 5' primer and a J-beta primer mix were used. Individual samples furnished no less than 2.5 million CDR3-containing paired-end reads apiece. TCRdb independently ran MiXCR on the 5' RACE reads; one entry per CDR3 protein. The repertoire holds roughly 2 million distinct CDR3 sequences, with about 50% as singletons. Findings and caveats of the study: Relative to aged donors, long-lived donors carried more naive CD4+ cells and displayed higher diversity. Per million T cells, TCR beta diversity dropped roughly linearly as age increased.

The clonotype comes from a woman aged 40-49 years in good health. Sequenced material: blood. The chain links TRBV3-1 to TRBJ2-3, with a weak D call TRBD2 (5 bases). The CDR3 nucleotides are TGTGCCAGCAGCCAAGCGAGGACTACAGATACGCAGTATTTT. This encodes CASSQARTTDTQYF.